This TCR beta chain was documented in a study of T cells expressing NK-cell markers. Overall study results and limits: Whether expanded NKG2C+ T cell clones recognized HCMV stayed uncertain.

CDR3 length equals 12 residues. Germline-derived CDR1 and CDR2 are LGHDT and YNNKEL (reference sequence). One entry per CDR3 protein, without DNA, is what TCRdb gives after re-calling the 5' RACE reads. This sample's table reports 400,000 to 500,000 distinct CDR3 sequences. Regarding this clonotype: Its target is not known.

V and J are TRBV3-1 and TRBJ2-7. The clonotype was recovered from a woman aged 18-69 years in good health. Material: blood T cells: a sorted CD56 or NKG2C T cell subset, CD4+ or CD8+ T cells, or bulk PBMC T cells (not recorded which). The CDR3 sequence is CASSHETGEQYF.